Here is one T cell receptor (beta chain) with its context. The antigen is undetermined. The sample is drawn from a study of vaccination effects on CD4 cells after COVID-19. Study results and limitations: The vaccine-induced clones of healthy vaccinees included only 1 of 255 that cross-reacted with common cold coronaviruses. Clones from infection and from vaccination both contracted markedly late after vaccination. Recruitment yielded few convalescent patients, and the study had no early post-infection timepoints.

Before sequencing took place, the ViraFEST assay used viral peptide pools to expand antigen-specific CD4+ T cells. The culture ran for 10 to 11 days, and then CD4+ T cells were isolated. Vaccine administered to participants consisted of two doses of either BNT162b2 or mRNA-1273. It was with approximately 10 IU/ml IL-2 and about 10 ug/ml peptides that some 1.9 million PBMC per well were cultured. The method was immunoSEQ multiplex PCR; TCRdb's version includes in-frame clones alone and lacks a portion of them. The top ten hold about 10% of the sample, which has roughly 23,000 clones, approximately 70% seen once. The V and J ends lost 5 bases and 8 bases respectively, with 10 bases between them. This CDR3 has 12 residues.

The source of this sequence is a human donor who received a COVID-19 vaccine. Sequenced here: CD4+ T cells from PBMCs cultured with HCoV-NL63 spike peptides, sampled after COVID-19 vaccination. The chain links TRBV12-3 or TRBV12-4 to TRBJ2-1; no reliable D call. CDR3 amino acids: CASSQGIYEQFF. The CDR3 bases are TGTGCCAGCAGTCAAGGGATCTATGAGCAGTTCTTC.